Each of the 26 T cell receptor beta chains below was sequenced from the same sample in a study of Ad26.COV2.S vaccination and SARS-CoV-2 variants (dated by TCRdb to about 2021). The treatment or condition label of this sample denotes: roughly 20 received Ad26.COV2.S at low or high dose, single or two shots; about 5 received placebo; per-sample allocation not given. For vaccine and placebo recipients, repertoires were sequenced using samples collected on day 63 after the first injection. To prepare the library, the immunoSEQ multiplex PCR assay was applied. TCRdb mirrors the immuneACCESS table, restricted to in-frame sequences. Some clones are absent from its copies; in checked studies, under half trace to an unresolved V gene, and the reason for the others is unknown. For this sample there are 250,000 or so clones; roughly nine tenths appear just once. Clones ranked in the top ten supply approximately 3% of the sample.

The sample here was peripheral blood, taken in a trial of Ad26.COV2.S vaccine versus placebo. These receptor sequences come from a person aged 18 to 65 who received the Ad26.COV2.S COVID-19 vaccine or a placebo.

The chain joins TRBV29-1 to TRBJ1-1; tentatively, D is TRBD1 (5 bases). Germline CDR1 SQVTM, CDR2 ANQGSEA. With 4 bases removed from V and 5 bases from J, the gap between germline ends came to 17 bases. The CDR3 extends over 14 amino acids. The CDR3 here is CSVVSGALGTEAFF. As DNA, the CDR3 is TGCAGCGTTGTATCTGGGGCATTGGGAACTGAAGCTTTCTTT.

This chain links TRBV6-5 with TRBJ1-2; D may be TRBD1 (5 bases). The germline gives CDR1 MNHEY, CDR2 SVGAGI. V lost 6 bases and J 0 bases, leaving 14 bases between the germline ends. The CDR3 contains 15 residues. DNA for the CDR3: TGTGCCAGCAGCTACAGGATCCAAGCTAACTATGGCTACACCTTC. Encoded protein: CASSYRIQANYGYTF.

The chain is built from TRBV30 and TRBJ1-5; 10 nucleotides match TRBD1. The germline CDR1 and CDR2 sequences are GTSNPN and SVGIG (reference sequence). V shed 2 bases, J shed 3 bases, and the junction held 4 bases outside the gene matches. This CDR3 comprises 15 residues. CDR3 loop: CAWSPGTGVNQPQHF. The DNA for the CDR3 is TGTGCCTGGAGTCCCGGGACAGGGGTCAATCAGCCCCAGCATTTT.

The chain couples TRBV7-9 to TRBJ2-5; the D gene could be TRBD1 or TRBD2 (6 bases each). Germline assignment: CDR1 SEHNR and CDR2 FQNEAQ (reference sequence). The CDR3 extends over 15 amino acids. The V gene lost 2 bases and the J gene lost 0 bases, with 10 bases spanning the gap. CDR3: CASSLFGGNQETQYF. CDR3 in DNA: TGTGCCAGCAGCTTATTCGGGGGCAACCAAGAGACCCAGTACTTC.

This rearrangement joins TRBV4-1 to TRBJ2-1; 9 bases fit TRBD2. This CDR3 region has 16 residues. Trimming at V came to 0 bases and at J to 6 bases, leaving 6 bases not matched to a gene. Germline V gives CDR1 MGHRA, CDR2 YSYEKL. The CDR3 sequence is CASSQDPGLAGNEQFF. CDR3 sequence (DNA): TGCGCCAGCAGCCAAGACCCGGGACTAGCCGGCAATGAGCAGTTCTTC.

This clone appeared a single time. The chain uses TRBV30 and TRBJ2-1; TRBD2 agrees at 7 bases. Per germline, CDR1 GTSNPN and CDR2 SVGIG (reference sequence). This CDR3 has 16 amino acids. V was clipped by 2 bases and J by 0 bases; unmatched bases: 7. This CDR3 is CAWSPGTIPSYNEQFF. CDR3 nucleotides: TGTGCCTGGAGTCCCGGGACTATACCCTCCTACAATGAGCAGTTCTTC.

The rearrangement uses TRBV19 and TRBJ2-3; 11 nucleotides line up with TRBD1. CDR3 length: 15 amino acids. The J segment lost 4 bases and the V segment lost 6 bases, leaving 6 bases of the junction unmatched. The germline V gene has CDR1 LNHDA and CDR2 SQIVND (reference sequence). In nucleotides, the CDR3 is TGTGCCAGTAGGGAGGACAGGGGGCTGGCAGATACGCAGTATTTT. Translation: CASREDRGLADTQYF.

The chain joins TRBV4-1 to TRBJ2-7; D might be TRBD1 or TRBD2, each matching 5 bases. Trimming took off 1 base at V and 1 base at J, with 14 bases between the two ends. The CDR3 extends over 16 amino acids. Germline V gene lookup returns CDR1 MGHRA and CDR2 YSYEKL. Written as DNA, the CDR3 is TGCGCCAGCAGCCAAGCTCAAGGGACCACATCCTACGAGCAGTACTTC. It encodes CASSQAQGTTSYEQYF.

This chain joins TRBV6-2 or TRBV6-3 and TRBJ2-3; 13 nucleotides match TRBD2. This CDR3 region has 16 residues. Looked up from germline, CDR1 is MNHEY and CDR2 is SVGEGT. The junction had 3 bases not matched to a gene; V was cut back by 5 bases and J by 1 base. CDR3 protein: CASSGLAGVGTDTQYF. The CDR3 DNA reads as TGTGCCAGCAGTGGACTAGCGGGAGTTGGCACAGATACGCAGTATTTT.

This sequence joins TRBV6-6 and TRBJ2-2; D remains ambiguous. The germline V and J ends were trimmed by 2 bases and 4 bases, with 11 bases remaining between them. The CDR3 consists of 15 residues. CDR1 and CDR2 from the germline V gene are MNHNY and SVGAGI (reference sequence). CDR3 sequence (DNA): TGTGCCAGCAGTTACGGGCCAGGAGTCACCGGGGAGCTGTTTTTT. Translated, it gives CASSYGPGVTGELFF.

This clone appeared once. The V gene is TRBV5-1, the J gene TRBJ1-6; the D gene is possibly TRBD1 (6 bases). CDR1 is SGHRS and CDR2 is YFSETQ in the germline V gene. The CDR3 totals 15 residues. Trimming cost V 4 bases and J 3 bases, with 11 bases left between them. The CDR3 spells CASSMDSYYNSPLHF. The CDR3 DNA follows: TGCGCCAGCAGCATGGACAGCTACTATAATTCACCCCTCCACTTT.

The V gene is TRBV19, the J gene TRBJ1-5, with D perhaps matching TRBD1 (6 bases). Germline-derived CDR1 and CDR2 are LNHDA and SQIVND (reference sequence). V lost 5 bases and J lost 1, with 15 bases in between. This CDR3 contains 16 residues. The CDR3, as DNA: TGTGCCAGTAGTGGTGACAGGTCCCCGAGCAATCAGCCCCAGCATTTT. It codes for CASSGDRSPSNQPQHF.

V is TRBV6-5 and J is TRBJ1-2; 8 nucleotides match TRBD1. The V and J ends lost 11 bases and 3 bases, in that order; junction bases with no gene match: 11. CDR3 length: 14 residues. In germline, CDR1 is MNHEY, CDR2 SVGAGI. DNA of the CDR3: TGTGCCGGGAGCCCCCAGGGGGCAGACTATGGCTACACCTTC. It encodes CAGSPQGADYGYTF.

V is TRBV6-2 or TRBV6-3 and J is TRBJ2-4, with a weak D call TRBD2 (5 bases). The CDR3 runs 14 residues. Trimming stripped 2 bases from V and 8 bases from J, with 13 bases between. CDR1 is MNHEY and CDR2 is SVGEGT in the germline V gene. The CDR3 region is CASSYASIGHIQYF. As DNA, the CDR3 is TGTGCCAGCAGTTACGCTAGCATCGGTCACATTCAGTACTTC.

The gene calls are TRBV4-3 and TRBJ2-2, with TRBD1 matching over 10 bases. The trim removed 8 bases at V and 4 bases at J, leaving 7 bases unmatched. The CDR3 totals 15 residues. The germline gives CDR1 LGHNA, CDR2 YSLEER. Written as DNA, the CDR3 is TGCGCCAGCCAAGAGTGGACAGGGGGCACCGGGGAGCTGTTTTTT. Translation gives CASQEWTGGTGELFF.

The J gene is TRBJ1-2, the V gene TRBV6-5; possibly TRBD1 for D (6 bases). V was pared by 6 bases and J by 6 bases, with 14 bases between. The germline gives CDR1 MNHEY, CDR2 SVGAGI. This CDR3 contains 13 residues. This CDR3 reads CASRVGGADGYTF. The CDR3 DNA is TGTGCCAGCAGGGTGGGGGGGGCAGATGGCTACACCTTC.

The CDR3 reads CASSGRTGTWGYTF. The CDR3 DNA sequence: TGTGCCAGCAGCGGCCGGACAGGGACATGGGGCTACACCTTC. The V and J genes are TRBV7-2 and TRBJ1-2, with TRBD1 identical over 8 bases. The germline CDR1 and CDR2 sequences are SGHTA and FQGNSA. This CDR3 contains 14 residues. V lost 5 bases to trimming and J lost 8 bases; unmatched junction nucleotides: 10. The full variable domain, in which reference TRBV7-2 and TRBJ1-2 provide the parts outside the CDR3, is GAGVSQSPSNKVTEKGKDVELRCDPISGHTALYWYRQSLGQGLEFLIYFQGNSAPDKSGLPSDRFSAERTGGSVSTLTIQRTQQEDSAVYLCASSGRTGTWGYTFGSGTRLTVV.

This chain uses TRBV9 with TRBJ2-7; TRBD2 is a possible D gene (5 bases). V was shortened by 2 bases and J by 0 bases, with 9 bases between the two germline ends. The CDR3 extends over 14 amino acids. In germline, CDR1 is SGDLS, CDR2 YYNGEE. In nucleotides, the CDR3 is TGTGCCAGCAGCGTGGAGGCGACCTCCTACGAGCAGTACTTC. This sequence encodes CASSVEATSYEQYF. The full variable domain, rest sourced from reference TRBV9 and TRBJ2-7, is DSGVTQTPKHLITATGQRVTLRCSPRSGDLSVYWYQQSLDQGLQFLIQYYNGEERAKGNILERFSAQQFPDLHSELNLSSLELGDSALYFCASSVEATSYEQYFGPGTRLTVT.

The rearrangement links TRBV20-1 to TRBJ2-7; D ambiguous. The germline gives CDR1 DFQATT, CDR2 SNEGSKA (reference sequence). V was cut by 3 bases and J by 2 bases, with 8 bases left in between. CDR3 length equals 12 residues. DNA of the CDR3: TGCAGTGCTAGTTCAGGCCCCTACGAGCAGTACTTC. Amino acids: CSASSGPYEQYF.

This clone showed up just once. The V call is TRBV11-1, the J call TRBJ2-1; D unresolved. Germline V CDR1 and CDR2: SGHAT, FQDESV (reference sequence). V lost 1 base to trimming and J lost 10 bases, with 11 bases between them. The CDR3 loop spans 13 amino acids. CDR3 DNA sequence: TGTGCCAGCAGCTTAGTATCTAGTATGGAGCAGTTCTTC. Translation: CASSLVSSMEQFF.

The gene calls are TRBV18 and TRBJ1-5; a weak D match, TRBD1 (5 bases). The ends were cut back, 0 bases at V and 4 bases at J, with 10 bases in the middle. This CDR3 is built from 15 residues. Germline-derived CDR1 and CDR2 are KGHSH and LQKENI. CDR3 in DNA: TGTGCCAGCTCACCACCGGGACTAGGGAATCAGCCCCAGCATTTT. The encoded protein is CASSPPGLGNQPQHF.

The chain links TRBV5-5 to TRBJ1-2; 8 nucleotides match TRBD1. Germline-derived CDR1 and CDR2 are SGHKS and YYEKEE (reference sequence). Trimming took 3 bases from V and 2 from J; bases not matched to a gene: 3. This CDR3 contains 14 residues. The CDR3 region is CASSWGQDNYGYTF. CDR3 DNA sequence: TGTGCCAGCAGCTGGGGACAGGACAACTATGGCTACACCTTC.

The gene calls are TRBV6-6 and TRBJ2-4, with D possibly being TRBD2 (5 bases). This CDR3 comprises 14 residues. V was clipped by 5 bases and J by 1 base, with 9 bases between them. CDR1 is MNHNY and CDR2 is SVGAGI in the germline V gene (reference sequence). The CDR3 loop reads CASSLGGAKNIQYF. CDR3 bases: TGTGCCAGCAGTCTAGGCGGGGCCAAAAACATTCAGTACTTC.

The chain uses TRBV27 and TRBJ2-2; 9 bases are shared with TRBD1. J was trimmed by 7 bases and V by 4 bases; bases with no gene match: 7. The CDR3 is made up of 15 amino acids. Germline V gene data show CDR1 as MNHEY and CDR2 as SMNVEV (reference sequence). The CDR3 here is CASSSGTGQSGELFF. In nucleotides, the CDR3 is TGTGCCAGCAGTTCCGGGACAGGGCAAAGCGGGGAGCTGTTTTTT.

J is TRBJ1-1 and V is TRBV20-1; D call uncertain. The CDR3 has 13 residues. Germline CDR1 and CDR2: DFQATT and SNEGSKA (reference sequence). With 3 bases removed from V and 2 bases from J, the gap between germline ends came to 10 bases. CDR3 region: CSASLNRNTEAFF. The CDR3 nucleotides read TGCAGTGCTAGTTTGAACAGAAACACTGAAGCTTTCTTT.

Written as DNA, the CDR3 is TGTGCCATCAGGGGTAGCGGGGGGGCGGGGGAGCAGTTCTTC. Encoded protein: CAIRGSGGAGEQFF. The rearrangement joins TRBV10-3 to TRBJ2-1; 11 bases fit TRBD2. The CDR3 totals 14 residues. Germline V gene sequence: CDR1 ENHRY, CDR2 SYGVKD. Trimming cost V 6 bases and J 10 bases; bases outside gene matches: 8.